This T cell receptor (beta chain) was retrieved from a study of control samples from healthy donors and cancer patients. The V gene end was trimmed by 1 base and the J gene end by 2 bases; junction bases not matched to a gene: 12. CDR1 and CDR2 from the germline V gene are ENHRY and SYGVKD. The length of the CDR3 is 19 residues. Here immunoSEQ multiplex PCR was the method, and the copy in TCRdb shows in-frame clones only, minus some. The table shows some 41,000 clones, with more than 75% occurring only once. The receptor comes from a woman aged 60-75 years with lung cancer. The sequenced sample consisted of PBMCs. V gene TRBV10-3 combines with J gene TRBJ2-1, with 9 nucleotides matching TRBD2. The chain's CDR3 is CAISEWGLAGRGPYNEQFF. The CDR3 bases are TGTGCCATCAGTGAGTGGGGCCTAGCGGGAAGGGGACCCTACAATGAGCAGTTCTTC.